These T cell receptor beta chains were read from a single sample in a study of blood T cell repertoires in COVID-19. Some clones are missing from TCRdb's copy, which holds only in-frame ones; the method was immunoSEQ multiplex PCR. The sample carries 360,000 or so clones, about nine tenths recorded once. The sample comprised peripheral blood. All receptors derive from a woman aged 60-70 years with COVID-19, enrolled during active disease. Each CDR3 is given with its conserved first and last residue. Fields, in order: D gene, clone size, V gene, J gene, CDR3 DNA, CDR3 protein. D genes are given only for firm matches. A clone size is listed for some rows: how often the clone was seen (once, few, many), or a class if it is expanded.

.,.,TRBV7-8,TRBJ2-6,TGTGCCAGCAGCTTATCAGGCCTCTCTGGGGCCAACGTCCTGACTTTC,CASSLSGLSGANVLTF
TRBD1,.,TRBV7-9,TRBJ1-6,TGTGCCAGCAGCTCCACTCCCGGGACAGGTTTAGCCCTCCACTTT,CASSSTPGTGLALHF
.,once,TRBV2,TRBJ2-5,TGTGCCAGCAGTGAATTGGGGCAGAGGTACCAAGAGACCCAGTACTTC,CASSELGQRYQETQYF
.,.,TRBV7-9,TRBJ1-2,TGTGCCAGCAGCTTAGCGGGTGGGCCCCTCCGCTACACCTTC,CASSLAGGPLRYTF
.,.,TRBV14,TRBJ2-3,TGTGCCAGCAGCCAAGCAGGGGCCGATACGCAGTATTTT,CASSQAGADTQYF
TRBD1,.,TRBV12-3/TRBV12-4,TRBJ1-6,TGTGCCAGCAGCGGACAGGGAGGGTCACCCCTCCACTTT,CASSGQGGSPLHF
.,few,TRBV27,TRBJ2-7,TGTGCCAGCAGTGTAGATCGGGGCGAGCAGTACTTC,CASSVDRGEQYF
.,.,TRBV12-2,TRBJ1-4,TGTGCAAGTCGCCACGTTAGCCCGGGACAGAGGCAAAGGGAAAAACTGTTTTTT,CASRHVSPGQRQREKLFF
TRBD1,once,TRBV6-5,TRBJ2-5,TGTGCCAGTGACAGGGGGCCTGAGACCCAGTACTTC,CASDRGPETQYF
.,.,TRBV2,TRBJ2-7,TGTGCCACCAGTCGGGGCTACGAGCAGTACTTC,CATSRGYEQYF
.,.,TRBV19,TRBJ2-3,TGTGCCAGTAGCCCTTACACAGATACGCAGTATTTT,CASSPYTDTQYF
TRBD1,.,TRBV4-1,TRBJ1-2,TGCGCCAGCAGCCGACAGGGTCGGCGTGGCGGCTACACCTTC,CASSRQGRRGGYTF
TRBD1,.,TRBV19,TRBJ1-2,TGTGCCAGTACTGGACAGGGGGCAAATGGCTACACCTTC,CASTGQGANGYTF
.,.,TRBV11-2,TRBJ1-1,TGTGCCAGCAGCTTAGATTTGGGGAGTATTACTGAAGCTTTCTTT,CASSLDLGSITEAFF
.,.,TRBV18,TRBJ1-1,TGTGCCAGCTCACAGGTGGGAGACACTGAAGCTTTCTTT,CASSQVGDTEAFF
TRBD1,.,TRBV28,TRBJ1-2,TGTGCCAGCAGTTTGGGGAGACAGGGACTTGGCTACACCTTC,CASSLGRQGLGYTF
.,.,TRBV5-6,TRBJ2-2,TGTGCCAGCAGCTTCCTACAGGGTTCCGGGGAGCTGTTTTTT,CASSFLQGSGELFF
.,.,TRBV5-6,TRBJ1-1,TGTGCCAGCAGCTTGGCGGGTAGCAACACTGAAGCTTTCTTT,CASSLAGSNTEAFF
TRBD2,.,TRBV4-2,TRBJ2-3,TGTGCCAGCAGCCAAGCGACTAGCGGGGGGTCGAACCCAGATACGCAGTATTTT,CASSQATSGGSNPDTQYF
TRBD1,.,TRBV7-3,TRBJ1-1,TGTGCCAGCAGCTTAACCGCGACAGGGGGCGGAGATGAAGCTTTCTTT,CASSLTATGGGDEAFF
.,once,TRBV28,TRBJ1-6,TGTGCCAGCAGTCCCCGGCGGGCGCGGAATTCACCCCTCCACTTT,CASSPRRARNSPLHF
.,.,TRBV19,TRBJ1-2,TGTGCCAGTAGTAGAGACAGACCGGGACTGAGTAACTATGGCTACACCTTC,CASSRDRPGLSNYGYTF
.,.,TRBV9,TRBJ1-4,TGTGCCAGCAGCCCAACCGATACAGGGCGGGCTAATGAAAAACTGTTTTTT,CASSPTDTGRANEKLFF
.,once,TRBV3-1/TRBV3-2,TRBJ2-7,TGTGCCAGCAGCCAAGCCAGCGAGCAGTACTTC,CASSQASEQYF
TRBD2,.,TRBV7-9,TRBJ2-1,TGTGCCAGCAGCACAAGCTGGCGGGGGGGCACCTATGAGCAGTTCTTC,CASSTSWRGGTYEQFF
TRBD2,once,TRBV3-1/TRBV3-2,TRBJ2-5,TGTGCCAGCAGCCAAGAAATAGCGGGGGCAGGGACCCAGTACTTC,CASSQEIAGAGTQYF
TRBD1,.,TRBV6-5,TRBJ1-4,TGTGCCAGCAGTTACACAGGGGGACAGTGGGAAAAACTGTTTTTT,CASSYTGGQWEKLFF
.,.,TRBV4-2,TRBJ2-1,TGTGCCAGCAGCCAAGAAACAAGCAATGAGCAGTTCTTC,CASSQETSNEQFF
TRBD1,.,TRBV5-1,TRBJ2-5,TGCGCCAGCAGCATGGGACAGGGGGCCCAAACTCGAGAGACCCAGTACTTC,CASSMGQGAQTRETQYF
.,.,TRBV11-3,TRBJ2-1,TGTGCCAGCAGCCCAGGGTCACCCTACAATGAGCAGTTCTTC,CASSPGSPYNEQFF
TRBD2,.,TRBV10-3,TRBJ2-3,TGTGCCATCAGCTTAGGGACTAGCGGTGATACGCAGTATTTT,CAISLGTSGDTQYF
TRBD1,.,TRBV5-1,TRBJ1-1,TGCGCCAGCAGCTCGACAGGGACCAACACTGAAGCTTTCTTT,CASSSTGTNTEAFF
TRBD2,once,TRBV30,TRBJ2-3,TGTGCCTGGACCACCCCGGGACTAGCGGGGGAGGATACGCAGTATTTT,CAWTTPGLAGEDTQYF
TRBD1,.,TRBV6-6,TRBJ1-5,TGTGCCAGCAGTTTACAGGGGGGTTTTCCCCAGCATTTT,CASSLQGGFPQHF
.,few,TRBV18,TRBJ1-2,TGTGCCAGCTCCCCAGACAGGTGGCATGGCTACACCTTC,CASSPDRWHGYTF
.,.,TRBV11-2,TRBJ1-1,TGTGCCAGCAGCTTAGATTCGAACAGGATCGATAACACTGAAGCTTTCTTT,CASSLDSNRIDNTEAFF
.,.,TRBV7-3,TRBJ1-5,TGTGCCAGCAGCAAGGAGGGTGGGCAGCCCCAGCATTTT,CASSKEGGQPQHF
.,.,TRBV28,TRBJ1-1,TGTGCCAGCACTTCGGGCGGGCAAGGGTCGGCTTTCTTT,CASTSGGQGSAFF
TRBD2,.,TRBV7-6,TRBJ2-5,TGTGCCAGCAGCCCCCGGGCTAGCGGGGGGGTTAAGGAGACCCAGTACTTC,CASSPRASGGVKETQYF
.,.,TRBV7-6,TRBJ2-2,TGTGCCAGCAGCCCCCAGCCGGGTACGAACACCGGGGAGCTGTTTTTT,CASSPQPGTNTGELFF
.,.,TRBV21-1,TRBJ1-5,TGTGCCAGCAGCATTCCACCCCCCCAGGGGATCGCGAGCAATCAGCCCCAGCATTTT,CASSIPPPQGIASNQPQHF
.,once,TRBV6-5,TRBJ2-1,TGTGCCAGCAGGTCAGGGAGGTTGCATTATGAGCAGTTCTTC,CASRSGRLHYEQFF
TRBD1,.,TRBV19,TRBJ1-1,TGTGCCAGTAGTCGAGACAGGGCGGGTGAAGCTTTCTTT,CASSRDRAGEAFF
TRBD1,.,TRBV24-1,TRBJ2-6,TGTGCCACCAGTGACCCCGGGACAGGGGGTACTGGGGCCAACGTCCTGACTTTC,CATSDPGTGGTGANVLTF
.,.,TRBV5-1,TRBJ1-4,TGCGCCAGCAGCTTTCAGAACCCTAATGAAAAACTGTTTTTT,CASSFQNPNEKLFF
.,.,TRBV25-1,TRBJ1-3,TGTGCCAGCAGTGAAGGCAGCTCTGGAAACACCATATATTTT,CASSEGSSGNTIYF
.,.,TRBV4-2,TRBJ2-1,TGTGCCAGCAGCCAAGATGGAATAGCGGAGAATGAGCAGTTCTTC,CASSQDGIAENEQFF
.,.,TRBV7-9,TRBJ1-1,TGTGCCAGCAGCCTCCAGCTGGACAGGAACACTGAAGCTTTCTTT,CASSLQLDRNTEAFF
.,.,TRBV11-2,TRBJ1-3,TGTGCCAGCAGCTTAGTCAGGGGAAGAAACACCATATATTTT,CASSLVRGRNTIYF
TRBD2,.,TRBV6-5,TRBJ2-5,TGTGCCAGCAGTTACGCAGCGGGGGGGCCGGGAGAGACCCAGTACTTC,CASSYAAGGPGETQYF
.,.,TRBV18,TRBJ1-4,TGTGCCAGCTCCCCGCGAGGAGATACTAATGAAAAACTGTTTTTT,CASSPRGDTNEKLFF
.,.,TRBV9,TRBJ2-7,TGTGCCAGCAGCGCAGGGCGGGGAAAGGAAACCTACGAGCAGTACTTC,CASSAGRGKETYEQYF
.,.,TRBV2,TRBJ1-4,TGTGCCAGCAGGGTTACAACAACTAATGAAAAACTGTTTTTT,CASRVTTTNEKLFF
TRBD2,.,TRBV6-5,TRBJ2-1,TGTGCCAGCCGGACTAGCGGGGGCCGCGGCGAGCAGTTCTTC,CASRTSGGRGEQFF
TRBD1,once,TRBV25-1,TRBJ1-6,TGTGCCAGCAGGACAGGGATGGATTCACCCCTCCACTTT,CASRTGMDSPLHF
.,.,TRBV10-1,TRBJ2-1,TGCGCCAGCAGTGATGGCGGGGATTACAATGAGCAGTTCTTC,CASSDGGDYNEQFF